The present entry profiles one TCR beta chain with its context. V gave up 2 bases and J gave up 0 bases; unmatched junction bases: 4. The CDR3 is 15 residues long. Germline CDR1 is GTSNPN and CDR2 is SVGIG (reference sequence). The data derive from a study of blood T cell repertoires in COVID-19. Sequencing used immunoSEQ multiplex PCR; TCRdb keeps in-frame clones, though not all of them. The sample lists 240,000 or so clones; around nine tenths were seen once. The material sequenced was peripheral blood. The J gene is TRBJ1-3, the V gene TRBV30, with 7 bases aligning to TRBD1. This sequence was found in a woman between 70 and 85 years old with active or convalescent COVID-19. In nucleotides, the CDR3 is TGTGCCTGGAGTACAGGGGTAAGCTCTGGAAACACCATATATTTT. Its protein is CAWSTGVSSGNTIYF.